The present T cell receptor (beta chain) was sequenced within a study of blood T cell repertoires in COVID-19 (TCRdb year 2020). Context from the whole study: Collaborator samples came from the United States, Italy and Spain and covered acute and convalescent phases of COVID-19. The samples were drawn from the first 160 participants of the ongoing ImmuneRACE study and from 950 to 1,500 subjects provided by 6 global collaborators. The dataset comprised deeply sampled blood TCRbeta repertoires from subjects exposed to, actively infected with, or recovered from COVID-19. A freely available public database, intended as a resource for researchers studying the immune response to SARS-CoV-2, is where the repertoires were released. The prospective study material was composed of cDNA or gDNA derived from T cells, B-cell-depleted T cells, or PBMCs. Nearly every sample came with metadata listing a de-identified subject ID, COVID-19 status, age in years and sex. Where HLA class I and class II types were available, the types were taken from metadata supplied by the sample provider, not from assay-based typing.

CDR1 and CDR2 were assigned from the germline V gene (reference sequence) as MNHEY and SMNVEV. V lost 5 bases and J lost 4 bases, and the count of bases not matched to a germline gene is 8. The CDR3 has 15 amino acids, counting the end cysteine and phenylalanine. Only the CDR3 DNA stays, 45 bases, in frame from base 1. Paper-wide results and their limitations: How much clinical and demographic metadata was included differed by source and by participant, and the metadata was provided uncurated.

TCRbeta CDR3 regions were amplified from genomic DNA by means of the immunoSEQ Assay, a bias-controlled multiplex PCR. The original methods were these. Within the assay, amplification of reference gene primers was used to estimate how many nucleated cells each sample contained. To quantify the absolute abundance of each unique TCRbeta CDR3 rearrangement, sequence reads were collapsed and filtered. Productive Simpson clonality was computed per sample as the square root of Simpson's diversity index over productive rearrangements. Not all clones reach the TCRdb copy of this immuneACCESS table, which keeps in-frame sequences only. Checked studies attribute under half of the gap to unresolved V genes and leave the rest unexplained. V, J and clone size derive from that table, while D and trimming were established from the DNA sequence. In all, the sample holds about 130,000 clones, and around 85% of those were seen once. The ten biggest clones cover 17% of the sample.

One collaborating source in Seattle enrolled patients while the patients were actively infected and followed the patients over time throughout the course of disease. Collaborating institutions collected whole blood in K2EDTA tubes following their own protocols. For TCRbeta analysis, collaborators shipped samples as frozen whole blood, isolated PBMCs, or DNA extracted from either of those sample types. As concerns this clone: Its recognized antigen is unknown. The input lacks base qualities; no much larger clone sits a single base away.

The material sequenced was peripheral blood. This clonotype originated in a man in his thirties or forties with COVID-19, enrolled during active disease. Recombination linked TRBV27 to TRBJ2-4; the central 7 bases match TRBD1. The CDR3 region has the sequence CASSTLTGTKNIQYF. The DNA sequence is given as TGTGCCAGCAGTACGCTGACAGGGACAAAAAACATTCAGTACTTC.